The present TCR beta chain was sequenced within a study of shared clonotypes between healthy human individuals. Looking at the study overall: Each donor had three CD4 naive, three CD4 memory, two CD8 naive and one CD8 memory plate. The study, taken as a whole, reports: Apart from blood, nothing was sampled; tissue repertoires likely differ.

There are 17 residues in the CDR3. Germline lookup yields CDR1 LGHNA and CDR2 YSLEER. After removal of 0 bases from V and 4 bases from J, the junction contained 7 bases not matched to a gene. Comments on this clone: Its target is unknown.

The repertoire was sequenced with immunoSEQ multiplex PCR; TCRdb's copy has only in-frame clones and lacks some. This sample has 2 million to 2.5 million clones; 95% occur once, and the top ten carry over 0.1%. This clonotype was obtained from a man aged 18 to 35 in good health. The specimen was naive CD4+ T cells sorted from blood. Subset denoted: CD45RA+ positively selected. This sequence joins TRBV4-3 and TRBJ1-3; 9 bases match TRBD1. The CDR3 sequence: CASSQESGTGIGNTIYF. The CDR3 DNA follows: TGCGCCAGCAGCCAAGAATCGGGGACAGGGATCGGAAACACCATATATTTT.